This paragraph reports one T cell receptor beta chain. In the authors' methods: Amplification from reference gene primers served as the basis for estimated nucleated cell counts. Profiled with immunoSEQ multiplex PCR; TCRdb holds only in-frame clones, not every one. That table is the source of V, J and clone size, and D and trimming were worked out from the DNA. The data contain tens of thousands of clones, under 95% of them singletons. Losses at the gene ends were 4 bases for V and 1 base for J; bases not matched to a gene: 4. Germline values: CDR1 SGHDT, CDR2 YYEEEE. The CDR3 is 15 residues long. This record comes from a study of blood T cell repertoires in COVID-19. Study overall: Sources were T cells, B-cell-depleted T cells, or PBMCs; the material itself was cDNA or gDNA.

Material: peripheral blood. The source is a man in his sixties with acute or convalescent COVID-19. The chain links TRBV5-6 to TRBJ2-2; 7 nucleotides match TRBD1. The CDR3 sequence is CASSVGDRNTGELFF. The CDR3 DNA reads TGTGCCAGCAGCGTGGGGGACAGGAACACCGGGGAGCTGTTTTTT.